This T cell receptor beta chain was identified during a study of cytomegalovirus exposure and HLA in healthy donors. V was shortened by 3 bases and J by 5 bases, with 20 bases between the two germline ends. The CDR3 is 17 residues long. The V gene's germline CDR1 is SGHVS and CDR2 FQNEAQ. To note about this clone: Its antigen remains unidentified.

Findings and caveats of the study: A later analysis reportedly found fewer N-insertions in an Asian-associated ancestry cluster than the roughly 670-donor mean. Several top significant clusters appeared, in a later analysis, to be linked to common viral pathogens. Differences between HLA loci emerged in a later analysis of TCR association rates, with DRB1 most and HLA-C fewest.

Each donor was nominally healthy when sampled (though unrecorded immune exposures were likely). The PCR ran on 60 Vbeta and 13 Jbeta primers. TCRdb keeps only in-frame clones here, not all; method: immunoSEQ multiplex PCR. The sample includes about 130,000 clones, over 75% of them seen just once. The sample comprised PBMCs. This receptor was obtained from a woman aged 40 to 50 in good health and CMV-seropositive. The genes are TRBV7-8 and TRBJ2-1; D is ambiguous. The CDR3 loop is CASSFLRTGTINNEQFF. Here the CDR3 DNA reads TGTGCCAGCAGCTTCCTTCGAACTGGAACTATTAACAATGAGCAGTTCTTC.